Listed here are 7 T cell receptor beta chains from one sample, sequenced in a study of shared clonotypes between healthy human individuals. Here immunoSEQ multiplex PCR was the method, and the copy in TCRdb shows in-frame clones only, minus some. The sample has 1.5 million to 2.5 million clones, roughly 94% seen once. Naive CD8 cells lacked CD45RO and underwent positive selection for CCR7, leaving out terminally differentiated effector memory CD45RA+ cells. The sequencing input was naive CD8+ T cells sorted from blood. The receptors here all came from a young man in good health.

The chain uses TRBV5-4 and TRBJ2-7, with 7 positions matching TRBD1. Looked up from germline, CDR1 is SGHNT and CDR2 is YYREEE (reference sequence). The ends lost 3 bases at V and 5 bases at J; junction bases unmatched: 5. There are 13 residues in the CDR3. DNA for the CDR3: TGTGCCAGCAGCTGGGACAGAACAGACGAGCAGTACTTC. Translation: CASSWDRTDEQYF.

The chain uses TRBV11-2 and TRBJ2-1; D possibly uses TRBD1 or TRBD2 (5 bases each). Trimming stripped 1 base from V and 5 bases from J, with 15 bases between. There are 16 residues in the CDR3. The V gene's germline CDR1 is SGHAT and CDR2 FQNNGV. This CDR3 reads CASSLGWGRRNNEQFF. Written as DNA, the CDR3 is TGTGCCAGCAGCTTAGGTTGGGGACGGAGGAACAATGAGCAGTTCTTC. Full variable domain (missing parts from reference TRBV11-2 and TRBJ2-1): EAGVAQSPRYKIIEKRQSVAFWCNPISGHATLYWYQQILGQGPKLLIQFQNNGVVDDSQLPKDRFSAERLKGVDSTLKIQPAKLEDSAVYLCASSLGWGRRNNEQFFGPGTRLTVL.

The chain couples TRBV11-2 to TRBJ1-1; no definite D call. The CDR3 length is 13 residues. V lost 6 bases and J lost 4, with 12 bases in between. Per the germline V gene, CDR1 is SGHAT and CDR2 is FQNNGV. The CDR3 loop is CASRDELATEAFF. CDR3 sequence (DNA): TGTGCCAGCAGGGACGAGCTGGCCACTGAAGCTTTCTTT.

This clone was found once. The junction shows a germline mismatch at one end, possibly a read error. This chain uses TRBV4-1 with TRBJ1-6, with 7 bases matching TRBD1. This CDR3 is 13 amino acids long. CDR1 and CDR2 (germline): MGHRA, YSYEKL. CDR3 nucleotides: TGCGCCAGCAGCCAGATGACCACCGGGACAGCTAGTTTT. This sequence encodes CASSQMTTGTASF.

This chain uses TRBV7-6 with TRBJ2-7; D is possibly TRBD1 (5 bases). V was trimmed by 2 bases and J by 4 bases, leaving 9 bases between them. Germline V CDR1 and CDR2: SGHVS, FNYEAQ. The CDR3 is made up of 13 amino acids. DNA of the CDR3: TGTGCCAGCAGCTTAAATCAGGGATACGAGCAGTACTTC. Its translation: CASSLNQGYEQYF.

The chain uses TRBV6-1 and TRBJ2-7, with TRBD2 matching over 9 bases. From germline, CDR1 is MNHNS and CDR2 SASEGT. Trimming cost V 1 base and J 10 bases; bases outside gene matches: 11. The CDR3 totals 15 residues. CDR3 sequence: CASSEGNSGSADQYF. In nucleotides, the CDR3 is TGTGCCAGCAGTGAAGGGAATAGCGGGAGTGCCGACCAGTACTTC.

The chain couples TRBV7-9 to TRBJ2-1; possible D gene TRBD1, 6 bases. CDR3 length equals 14 residues. Germline V lookup: CDR1 SEHNR, CDR2 FQNEAQ (reference sequence). V lost 5 bases and J 3 bases, leaving 11 bases between the germline ends. This CDR3 reads CASSIGTNYNEQFF. The CDR3 DNA follows: TGTGCCAGCAGCATCGGGACAAACTACAATGAGCAGTTCTTC.